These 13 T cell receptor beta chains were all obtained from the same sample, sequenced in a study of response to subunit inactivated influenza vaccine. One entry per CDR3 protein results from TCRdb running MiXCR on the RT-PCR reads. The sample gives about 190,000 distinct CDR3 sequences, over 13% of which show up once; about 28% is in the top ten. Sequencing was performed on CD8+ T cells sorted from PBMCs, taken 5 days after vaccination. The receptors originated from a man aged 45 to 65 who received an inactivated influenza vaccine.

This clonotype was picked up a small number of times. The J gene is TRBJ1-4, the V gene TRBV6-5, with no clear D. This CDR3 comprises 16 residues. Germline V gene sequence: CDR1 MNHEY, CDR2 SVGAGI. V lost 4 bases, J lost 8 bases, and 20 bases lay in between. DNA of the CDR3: TGTGCCAGCAGTTCCTCCGCCGGGGTCACAACGGAAAAACTGTTTTTT. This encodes CASSSSAGVTTEKLFF.

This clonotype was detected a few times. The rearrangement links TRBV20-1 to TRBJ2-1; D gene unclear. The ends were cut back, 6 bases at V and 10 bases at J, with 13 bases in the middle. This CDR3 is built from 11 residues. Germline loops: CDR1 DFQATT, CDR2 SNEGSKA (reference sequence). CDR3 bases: TGCAGTGCCCACCTCCTAGGGGAGCAGTTCTTC. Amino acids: CSAHLLGEQFF.

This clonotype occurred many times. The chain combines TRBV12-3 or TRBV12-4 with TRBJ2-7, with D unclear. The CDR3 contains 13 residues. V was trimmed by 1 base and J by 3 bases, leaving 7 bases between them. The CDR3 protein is CASSLGLNYEQYF. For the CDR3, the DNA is TGTGCCAGCAGTTTAGGGCTAAACTACGAGCAGTACTTC.

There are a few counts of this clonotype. The CDR3 DNA reads TGTGCCAGCAGTTACGAACTTTGGCAGGGGACCCGCTCTGGGGCCAACGTCCTGACTTTC. Its protein product is CASSYELWQGTRSGANVLTF. The chain joins TRBV6-2 or TRBV6-3 to TRBJ2-6; maybe TRBD1 (6 bases). Germline V gives CDR1 MNHEY, CDR2 SVGEGT. V lost 2 bases, J lost 0 bases, and 20 bases lay in between. The CDR3 is 20 residues long.

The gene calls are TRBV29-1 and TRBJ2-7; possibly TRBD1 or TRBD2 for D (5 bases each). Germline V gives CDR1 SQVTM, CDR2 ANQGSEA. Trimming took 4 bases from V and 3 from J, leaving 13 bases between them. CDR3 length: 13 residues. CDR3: CSVAPGRNYEQYF. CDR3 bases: TGCAGCGTTGCCCCGGGGCGGAACTACGAGCAGTACTTC.

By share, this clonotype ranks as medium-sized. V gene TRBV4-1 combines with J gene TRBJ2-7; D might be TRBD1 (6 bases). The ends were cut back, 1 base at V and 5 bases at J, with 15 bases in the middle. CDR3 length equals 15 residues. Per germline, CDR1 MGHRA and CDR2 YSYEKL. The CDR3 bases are TGCGCCAGCAGCCAAGCTGCAGGGGTAATGGACGAGCAGTACTTC. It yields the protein CASSQAAGVMDEQYF.

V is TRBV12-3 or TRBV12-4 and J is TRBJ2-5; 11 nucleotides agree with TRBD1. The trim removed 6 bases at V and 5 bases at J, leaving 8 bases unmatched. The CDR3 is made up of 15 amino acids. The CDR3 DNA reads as TGTGCCAGCAGACCGGACAGGGGGCGTATGGAGACCCAGTACTTC. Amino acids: CASRPDRGRMETQYF.

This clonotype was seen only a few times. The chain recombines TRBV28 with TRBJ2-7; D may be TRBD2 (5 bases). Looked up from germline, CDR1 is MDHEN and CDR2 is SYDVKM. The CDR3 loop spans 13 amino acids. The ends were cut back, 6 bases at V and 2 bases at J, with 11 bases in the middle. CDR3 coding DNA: TGTGCCAGCAGCCAAGAGGGAACCTACGAGCAGTACTTC. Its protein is CASSQEGTYEQYF.

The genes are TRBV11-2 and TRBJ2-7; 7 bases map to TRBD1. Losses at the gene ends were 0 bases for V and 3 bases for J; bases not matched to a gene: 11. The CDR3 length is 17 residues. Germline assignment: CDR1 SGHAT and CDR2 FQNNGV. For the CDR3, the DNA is TGTGCCAGCAGCTTAGAGGGACAGATCCCCCGGTACTACGAGCAGTACTTC. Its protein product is CASSLEGQIPRYYEQYF.

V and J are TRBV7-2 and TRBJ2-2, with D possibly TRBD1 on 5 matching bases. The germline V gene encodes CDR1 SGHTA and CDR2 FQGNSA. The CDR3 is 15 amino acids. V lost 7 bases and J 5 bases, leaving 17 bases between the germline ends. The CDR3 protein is CASTPLGRATGELFF. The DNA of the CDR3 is TGTGCCAGCACCCCCCTCGGCAGGGCAACCGGGGAGCTGTTTTTT.

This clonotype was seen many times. This chain's CDR3 is CASSYSGTPATDTQYF. The CDR3 DNA follows: TGTGCCAGCAGTTACTCGGGGACCCCCGCCACAGATACGCAGTATTTT. The V and J genes are TRBV6-5 and TRBJ2-3; D possibly uses TRBD1 or TRBD2 (5 bases each). V lost 0 bases and J lost 2, with 12 bases in between. The CDR3 spans 16 residues. CDR1 and CDR2 from the germline V gene are MNHEY and SVGAGI.

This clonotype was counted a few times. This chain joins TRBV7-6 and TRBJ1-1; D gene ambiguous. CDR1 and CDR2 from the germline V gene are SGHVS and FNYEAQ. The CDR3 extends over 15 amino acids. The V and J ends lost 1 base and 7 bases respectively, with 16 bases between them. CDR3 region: CASSLEGWAGNEAFF. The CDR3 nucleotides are TGTGCCAGCAGCTTAGAGGGATGGGCGGGAAATGAAGCTTTCTTT.

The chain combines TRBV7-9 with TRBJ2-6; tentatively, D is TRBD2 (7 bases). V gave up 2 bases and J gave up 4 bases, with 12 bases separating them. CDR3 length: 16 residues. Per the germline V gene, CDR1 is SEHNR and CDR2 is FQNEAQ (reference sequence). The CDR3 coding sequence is TGTGCCAGCAGCTTACACGGGGGGCTGGGGGCCAACGTCCTGACTTTC. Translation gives CASSLHGGLGANVLTF.